This section outlines one T cell receptor (beta chain) sequence together with its context. Its antigen remains unidentified. The CDR3 loop spans 16 amino acids. V was pared by 4 bases and J by 4 bases, with 19 bases between. Looked up from germline, CDR1 is LNHDA and CDR2 is SQIVND (reference sequence). TCRdb re-called the reads with MiXCR, one entry per CDR3 protein. The sample carries about 920,000 distinct CDR3 sequences, approximately 32% recorded once. This sample was included in a study of T cell repertoires in cytomegalovirus infection. The rearrangement joins TRBV19 to TRBJ1-1; D may be TRBD1 (5 bases). This TCR came from a human donor in good health (CMV status not recorded). Some clones in this sample may be carry-over from other donors' samples. The sequenced sample was cultured CD8+ T cells from PBMCs, obtained from culture after CMV antigen stimulation. The CDR3 DNA reads as TGTGCCAGTAGTAGGATCCGGGACTCCCCTGGCACTGAAGCTTTCTTT. It codes for CASSRIRDSPGTEAFF.